This T cell receptor beta chain is drawn from a study of memory CD4+ T cells and cytomegalovirus serostatus. The CDR3 is 18 residues long. V gave up 7 bases and J gave up 2 bases; unmatched junction bases: 13. Germline CDR1 is LGHNA and CDR2 is YNFKEQ. Clones were sequenced by immunoSEQ multiplex PCR, and TCRdb holds only the in-frame ones, with some missing. The repertoire holds tens of thousands of clones, with 75% to 80% as singletons. The sort gate was single viable CD3+CD4+CD8-CD45RO+ cells for memory CD4+ T cells. Sequenced input: memory CD4+ T cells from blood. The clonotype comes from an adult in good health and CMV-seropositive. The chain couples TRBV4-2 to TRBJ1-5, with 11 nucleotides matching TRBD1. CDR3 DNA sequence: TGTGCCAGCACTTTTGCCGGGACAGGGGGAAGTGGCAATCAGCCCCAGCATTTT. Its protein product is CASTFAGTGGSGNQPQHF.